A single sample gave rise to the 5 T cell receptor beta chains below, sequenced in a study of cytomegalovirus exposure and HLA in healthy donors. The PCR ran on 60 Vbeta and 13 Jbeta primers. This table comes from immunoSEQ multiplex PCR, and its TCRdb copy is limited to in-frame clones, with some not included. The sample records over 100,000 clones, roughly 75% being singletons. Sequencing used PBMCs. The receptor source for this set is a woman aged 40 to 49 in good health and CMV-seronegative.

The V gene is TRBV11-2, the J gene TRBJ2-7, with 9 positions matching TRBD2. Trimming at V came to 3 bases and at J to 4 bases, leaving 7 bases not matched to a gene. Germline values: CDR1 SGHAT, CDR2 FQNNGV. This CDR3 is 15 amino acids long. The CDR3 nucleotides are TGTGCCAGCAGCTTGACTAGCGGAGCTATGTACGAGCAGTACTTC. Protein product: CASSLTSGAMYEQYF.

A few counts support this clone. The chain joins TRBV28 to TRBJ2-7; 12 positions agree with TRBD2. CDR3 length equals 14 residues. CDR1 and CDR2 (germline): MDHEN, SYDVKM. Unmatched junction bases numbered 4, after V lost 7 bases and J lost 3 bases. Written as DNA, the CDR3 is TGTGCCAGCACCCCGACTAGCGGGAGCTACGAGCAGTACTTC. As protein: CASTPTSGSYEQYF.

In DNA form, the CDR3 reads TGTGCCAGCAGAGCTCCTTCGGGAGGGTTGGATACGCAGTATTTT. Translation: CASRAPSGGLDTQYF. The rearrangement joins TRBV6-5 to TRBJ2-3; TRBD2 matches at 8 bases. Per germline, CDR1 MNHEY and CDR2 SVGAGI. Trimming cost V 6 bases and J 6 bases; bases outside gene matches: 11. This CDR3 region has 15 residues.

CDR3 nucleotides: TGTGCCAGCAGCTTGAACAGAAACAATGAGCAGTTCTTC. Protein: CASSLNRNNEQFF. V is TRBV11-2 and J is TRBJ2-1; D gene ambiguous. The V gene's germline CDR1 is SGHAT and CDR2 FQNNGV. The V end lost 3 bases, the J end lost 5 bases, and 8 bases lay between the germline ends. CDR3 size: 13 residues.

The chain recombines TRBV7-2 with TRBJ2-1; D is possibly TRBD2 (6 bases). Germline-derived CDR1 and CDR2 are SGHTA and FQGNSA. This CDR3 comprises 16 residues. V shed 0 bases and J shed 0 bases, with 9 bases lying between them. The CDR3 coding sequence is TGTGCCAGCAGCTTAGCCCGCGGGGTCTCCTACAATGAGCAGTTCTTC. Its translation: CASSLARGVSYNEQFF.